This TCR beta chain derives from a study of T cells in Graves' hyperthyroidism and ophthalmopathy. From RNA transcripts, TCR beta CDR3 regions were amplified. When the TCR CDR3 underwent first-round RT-PCR, the HTBI primer set was used. Via MiXCR, TCRdb re-called the multiplex PCR reads, giving one row per CDR3 protein. The sample contains roughly 510,000 distinct CDR3 sequences, 40% to 55% of which appear only once. Researchers barred patients who had uncontrolled infection, other autoimmune disease, pregnancy or lactation. In regard to this clonotype: The antigen is not known.

Per germline, CDR1 WNHNN and CDR2 SYGVQD (reference sequence). V lost 0 bases to trimming and J lost 6 bases; unmatched junction nucleotides: 1. The length of the CDR3 is 13 residues. Broader study findings: Median prediction lead before ophthalmopathy onset was roughly 6 months with the model. Ophthalmopathy was separated from stable hyperthyroidism by a 13 V-J model. Most thyroid clonotypes that were expanded above 0.001 also turned up in blood.

The TCR sequence derives from an adult woman with Graves' disease, either hyperthyroidism or ophthalmopathy (not recorded which). Sequenced material: peripheral blood or thyroid tissue (not recorded which). The chain combines TRBV10-1 with TRBJ2-7; 8 bases map to TRBD1. DNA of the CDR3: TGCGCCAGCAGTGAGTCGGACAGGGTCGAGCAGTACTTC. Its translation: CASSESDRVEQYF.